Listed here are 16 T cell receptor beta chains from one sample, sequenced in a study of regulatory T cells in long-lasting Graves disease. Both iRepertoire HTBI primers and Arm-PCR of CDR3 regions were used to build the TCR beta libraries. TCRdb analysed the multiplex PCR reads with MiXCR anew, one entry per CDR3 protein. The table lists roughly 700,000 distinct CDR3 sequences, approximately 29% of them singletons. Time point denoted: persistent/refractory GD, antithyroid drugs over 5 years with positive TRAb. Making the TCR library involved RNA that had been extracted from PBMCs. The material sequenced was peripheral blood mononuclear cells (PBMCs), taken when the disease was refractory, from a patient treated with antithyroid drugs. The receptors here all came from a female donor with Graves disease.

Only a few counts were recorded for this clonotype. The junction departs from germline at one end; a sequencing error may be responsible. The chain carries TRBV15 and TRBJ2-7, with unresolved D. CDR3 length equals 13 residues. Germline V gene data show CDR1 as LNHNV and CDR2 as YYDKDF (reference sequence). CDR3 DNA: TGTGCCACCAGCAGAGGCCCCCACACCAGGCTCAACTTC. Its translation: CATSRGPHTRLNF.

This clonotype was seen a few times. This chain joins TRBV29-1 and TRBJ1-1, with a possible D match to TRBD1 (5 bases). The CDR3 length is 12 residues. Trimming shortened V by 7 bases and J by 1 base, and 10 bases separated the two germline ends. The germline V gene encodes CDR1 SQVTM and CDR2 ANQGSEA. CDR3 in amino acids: CSGATGNTEAFF. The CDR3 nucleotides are TGCAGCGGTGCTACAGGGAACACTGAAGCTTTCTTT.

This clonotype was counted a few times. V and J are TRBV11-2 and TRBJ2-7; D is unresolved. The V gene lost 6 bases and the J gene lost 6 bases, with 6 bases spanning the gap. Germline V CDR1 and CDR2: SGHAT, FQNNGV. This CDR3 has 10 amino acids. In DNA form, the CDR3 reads TGTGCCAGCAGACAATCCGAGCAGTACTTC. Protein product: CASRQSEQYF.

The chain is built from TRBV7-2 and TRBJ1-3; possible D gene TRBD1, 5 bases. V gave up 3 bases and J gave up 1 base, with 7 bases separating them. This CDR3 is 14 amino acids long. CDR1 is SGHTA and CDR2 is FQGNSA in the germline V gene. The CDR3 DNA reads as TGTGCCAGCAGCTTTGGGACTTCTGGAAACACCATATATTTT. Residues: CASSFGTSGNTIYF.

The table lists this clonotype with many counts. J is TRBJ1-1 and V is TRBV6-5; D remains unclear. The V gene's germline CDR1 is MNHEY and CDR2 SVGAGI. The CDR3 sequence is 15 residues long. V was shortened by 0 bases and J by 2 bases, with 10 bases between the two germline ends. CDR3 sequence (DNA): TGTGCCAGCAGTTACTCTGTGGGCGGTAACACTGAAGCTTTCTTT. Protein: CASSYSVGGNTEAFF.

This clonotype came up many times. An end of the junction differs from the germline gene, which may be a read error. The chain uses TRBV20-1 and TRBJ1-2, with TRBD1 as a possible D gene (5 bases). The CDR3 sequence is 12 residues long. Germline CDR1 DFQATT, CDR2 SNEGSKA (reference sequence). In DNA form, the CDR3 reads TGCAGTGCTAGGAGCCAAGGGGCGCGCGGTCCGTTC. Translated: CSARSQGARGPF.

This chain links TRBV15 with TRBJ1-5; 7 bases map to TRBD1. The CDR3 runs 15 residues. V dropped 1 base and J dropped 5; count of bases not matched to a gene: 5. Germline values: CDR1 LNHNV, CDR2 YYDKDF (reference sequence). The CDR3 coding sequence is TGTGCCACCAGCAGAGTCTTGCAGGGGGATCAGCCCCAGCATTTT. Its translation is CATSRVLQGDQPQHF. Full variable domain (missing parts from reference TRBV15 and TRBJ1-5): DAMVIQNPRYQVTQFGKPVTLSCSQTLNHNVMYWYQQKSSQAPKLLFHYYDKDFNNEADTPDNFQSRRPNTSFCFLDIRSPGLGDTAMYLCATSRVLQGDQPQHFGDGTRLSIL.

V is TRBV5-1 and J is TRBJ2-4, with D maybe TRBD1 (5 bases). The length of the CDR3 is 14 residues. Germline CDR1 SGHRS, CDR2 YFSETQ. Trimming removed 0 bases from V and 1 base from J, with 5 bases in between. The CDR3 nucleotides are TGCGCCAGCAGCTTGGGACAGGCCAAAAACATTCAGTACTTC. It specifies CASSLGQAKNIQYF.

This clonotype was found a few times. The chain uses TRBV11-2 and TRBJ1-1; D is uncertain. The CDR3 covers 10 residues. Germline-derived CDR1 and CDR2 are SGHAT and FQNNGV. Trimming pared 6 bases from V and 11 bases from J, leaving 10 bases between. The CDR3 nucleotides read TGTGCCAGCAGTTGGGTTCGGGCTTTCTTT. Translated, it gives CASSWVRAFF.

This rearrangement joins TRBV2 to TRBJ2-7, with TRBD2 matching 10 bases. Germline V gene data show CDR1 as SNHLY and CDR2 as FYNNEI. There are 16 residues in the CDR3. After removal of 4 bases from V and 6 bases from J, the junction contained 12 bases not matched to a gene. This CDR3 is CASSGSSGRASGEQYF. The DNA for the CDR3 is TGTGCCAGCAGTGGGTCGAGCGGGAGGGCCTCGGGCGAGCAGTACTTC. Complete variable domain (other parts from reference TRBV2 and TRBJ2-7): EPEVTQTPSHQVTQMGQEVILRCVPISNHLYFYWYRQILGQKVEFLVSFYNNEISEKSEIFDDQFSVERPDGSNFTLKIRSTKLEDSAMYFCASSGSSGRASGEQYFGPGTRLTVT.

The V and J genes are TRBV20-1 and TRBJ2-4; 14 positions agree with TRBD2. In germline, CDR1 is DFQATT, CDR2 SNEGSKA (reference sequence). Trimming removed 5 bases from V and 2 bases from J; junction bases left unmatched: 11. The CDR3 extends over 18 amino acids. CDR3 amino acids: CSAQRTSGGRLTKNIQYF. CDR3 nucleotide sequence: TGCAGTGCTCAAAGGACTAGCGGGGGGAGACTAACCAAAAACATTCAGTACTTC.

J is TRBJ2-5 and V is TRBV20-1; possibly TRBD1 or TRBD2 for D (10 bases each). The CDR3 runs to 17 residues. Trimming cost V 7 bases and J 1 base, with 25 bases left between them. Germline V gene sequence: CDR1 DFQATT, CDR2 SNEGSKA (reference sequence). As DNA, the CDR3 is TGCAGTGGGACCCGGGACAGGGGACTAGCGCGCCAAGAGACCCAGTACTTC. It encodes CSGTRDRGLARQETQYF.

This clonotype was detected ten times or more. CDR3 amino acids: CASSLGMANLGYTF. CDR3 bases: TGTGCCAGCAGCTTAGGGATGGCTAACCTTGGCTACACCTTC. The chain carries TRBV11-1 and TRBJ1-2, with D hard to call. Trimming cost V 1 base and J 7 bases, with 13 bases left between them. CDR1 and CDR2 (germline): SGHAT, FQDESV (reference sequence). The CDR3 totals 14 residues.

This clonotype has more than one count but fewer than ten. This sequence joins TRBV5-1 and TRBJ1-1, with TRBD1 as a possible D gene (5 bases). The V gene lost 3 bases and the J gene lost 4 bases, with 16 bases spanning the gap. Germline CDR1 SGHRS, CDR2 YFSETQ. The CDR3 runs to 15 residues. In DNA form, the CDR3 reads TGCGCCAGCAGCTCGGGGACGGCGGGGGGCACTGAAGCTTTCTTT. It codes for CASSSGTAGGTEAFF.

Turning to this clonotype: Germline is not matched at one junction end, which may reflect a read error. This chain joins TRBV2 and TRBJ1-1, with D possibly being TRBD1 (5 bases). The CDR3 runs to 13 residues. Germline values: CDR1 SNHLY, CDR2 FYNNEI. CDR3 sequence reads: CASSGTGNIEAFF. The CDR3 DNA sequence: TGTGCCAGCAGTGGAACAGGCAACATTGAAGCTTTCTTT. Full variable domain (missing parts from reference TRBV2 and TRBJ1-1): EPEVTQTPSHQVTQMGQEVILRCVPISNHLYFYWYRQILGQKVEFLVSFYNNEISEKSEIFDDQFSVERPDGSNFTLKIRSTKLEDSAMYFCASSGTGNIEAFFGQGTRLTVV.

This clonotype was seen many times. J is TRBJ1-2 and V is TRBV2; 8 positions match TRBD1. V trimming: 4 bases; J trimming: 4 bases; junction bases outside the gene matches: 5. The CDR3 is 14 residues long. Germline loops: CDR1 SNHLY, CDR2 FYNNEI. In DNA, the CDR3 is TGTGCCAGCAGTGTAATGGACAGGGCCTATGGCTACACCTTC. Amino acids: CASSVMDRAYGYTF.